This is a list of T cell receptor beta chains from one sample in a study of shared clonotypes between healthy human individuals. Assay used: immunoSEQ multiplex PCR; TCRdb lists only in-frame clones, some missing. Of about 520,000 clones detected, more than 95% appear once; the ten largest clones hold about 0.06%. Sequencing was carried out using naive CD4+ T cells sorted from blood. The source of these receptors is a woman aged 25 to 39 in good health. The CDR3 runs from the conserved cysteine through the conserved F or W. A D gene is named only where the DNA matches it firmly. For some rows the clone size is stated as once, few or many, or as a class when expanded; others skip it.

clone_size	j_call	v_call	d_call	cdr3_aa	cdr3_nt
NA	TRBJ2-5	TRBV18	NA	CASSPRGGMYQETQYF	TGTGCCAGCTCACCACGCGGCGGAATGTACCAAGAGACCCAGTACTTC
NA	TRBJ2-7	TRBV19	TRBD2	CASSIAGGEDYEQYF	TGTGCCAGTAGTATAGCGGGAGGGGAAGACTACGAGCAGTACTTC
NA	TRBJ2-7	TRBV7-9	TRBD1	CASSLGGTGSYEQYF	TGTGCCAGCAGCCTCGGTGGGACAGGGTCCTACGAGCAGTACTTC
NA	TRBJ2-1	TRBV12-2	NA	CASRSEAKGASGSSYNEQFF	TGTGCAAGTCGCTCCGAGGCTAAGGGGGCCTCCGGGAGCTCCTACAATGAGCAGTTCTTC
NA	TRBJ2-1	TRBV9	NA	CASSVRGLARLNEQFF	TGTGCCAGCAGCGTACGTGGGCTAGCGAGGCTTAATGAGCAGTTCTTC
NA	TRBJ1-2	TRBV7-3	NA	CASARGRGAHGYTF	TGTGCCAGCGCGAGGGGGAGAGGGGCGCATGGCTACACCTTC
NA	TRBJ2-7	TRBV15	NA	CATSRDGPLLTDGDEQYF	TGTGCCACCAGCAGAGATGGGCCCCTACTGACTGACGGCGACGAGCAGTACTTC
NA	TRBJ1-5	TRBV2	TRBD1	CASNPERQGQPQHF	TGTGCCAGCAACCCGGAACGACAGGGGCAGCCCCAGCATTTT
NA	TRBJ2-5	TRBV19	TRBD2	CASSRAGTSSYQETQYF	TGTGCCAGTAGTCGGGCCGGGACTAGCTCTTATCAAGAGACCCAGTACTTC
NA	TRBJ2-4	TRBV15	NA	CATSRDSNPGLAKNIQYF	TGTGCCACCAGCAGAGATTCGAACCCGGGACTAGCCAAAAACATTCAGTACTTC
NA	TRBJ2-5	TRBV27	TRBD1	CASSLAPGQVETQYF	TGTGCCAGCAGTCTGGCCCCCGGACAGGTGGAGACCCAGTACTTC
NA	TRBJ1-1	TRBV28	NA	CASTPGWMNTEAFF	TGTGCCAGCACCCCGGGGTGGATGAACACTGAAGCTTTCTTT
NA	TRBJ2-7	TRBV6-1	TRBD1	CASSPRDSDSQQYF	TGTGCCAGCAGCCCCCGGGACAGTGATTCCCAGCAGTACTTC
NA	TRBJ2-7	TRBV5-1	NA	CASSGTGQSYSYEQYF	TGCGCCAGCAGCGGTACCGGGCAGAGCTACTCCTACGAGCAGTACTTC
NA	TRBJ2-5	TRBV9	TRBD2	CASSPRGGLAGGETQYF	TGTGCCAGCAGCCCTCGGGGGGGACTAGCGGGAGGAGAGACCCAGTACTTC
NA	TRBJ1-6	TRBV5-4	TRBD1	CASSAGQREGSPLHF	TGTGCCAGCAGCGCGGGACAGCGGGAGGGATCACCCCTCCACTTT
NA	TRBJ2-7	TRBV6-1	NA	CASSGTATYEQYF	TGTGCCAGCAGTGGGACAGCTACCTACGAGCAGTACTTC
NA	TRBJ2-7	TRBV27	NA	CASSRFTNRGHEQYF	TGTGCCAGCAGTCGATTCACTAATAGGGGCCACGAGCAGTACTTC
NA	TRBJ2-1	TRBV11-2	TRBD2	CASSYSPGREWYNEQFF	TGTGCCAGCAGCTACAGCCCTGGGCGGGAGTGGTACAATGAGCAGTTCTTC
NA	TRBJ2-5	TRBV28	TRBD2	CASTSPAGLAGAETQYF	TGTGCCAGCACGTCCCCCGCCGGACTAGCGGGAGCAGAGACCCAGTACTTC
once	TRBJ1-2	TRBV28	NA	CASNGHGIANYGYTF	TGTGCCAGCAATGGACACGGTATAGCTAACTATGGCTACACCTTC
NA	TRBJ2-7	TRBV5-1	NA	CASEPGTSGEQYF	TGCGCCAGCGAACCCGGGACATCAGGGGAGCAGTACTTC
once	TRBJ2-3	TRBV19	NA	CASSMTGEDTQYF	TGTGCCAGTAGTATGACAGGTGAAGATACGCAGTATTTT
few	TRBJ2-7	TRBV5-4	NA	CASSSGYEQYF	TGTGCCAGCAGCTCTGGATACGAGCAGTACTTC
NA	TRBJ2-7	TRBV2	TRBD2	CASSESTGLADYEQYF	TGTGCCAGCAGTGAGTCGACGGGACTAGCGGACTACGAGCAGTACTTC
once	TRBJ1-1	TRBV11-1	NA	CASSLGLIPEAFF	TGTGCCAGCAGCTTAGGGTTGATCCCTGAAGCTTTCTTT
NA	TRBJ2-1	TRBV30	NA	CAWSVVRGQFF	TGTGCCTGGAGTGTAGTAAGGGGGCAGTTCTTC
NA	TRBJ1-5	TRBV4-1	NA	CASSQVGRLGGYSNQPQHF	TGCGCCAGCAGCCAAGTCGGGAGGTTGGGAGGGTATAGCAATCAGCCCCAGCATTTT
NA	TRBJ2-1	TRBV5-1	TRBD2	CASSSTSGSYNEQFF	TGCGCCAGCAGTTCGACTAGCGGCTCCTACAATGAGCAGTTCTTC
NA	TRBJ2-7	TRBV18	TRBD1	CASSPFRDRGPEQYF	TGTGCCAGCTCACCCTTCCGGGACAGGGGTCCCGAGCAGTACTTC
NA	TRBJ2-7	TRBV28	NA	CASSPSPDTWSRYEQYF	TGTGCCAGCAGTCCGTCCCCAGACACGTGGTCTCGCTACGAGCAGTACTTC
NA	TRBJ2-1	TRBV5-1	NA	CASSSLPGYRDLYNEQFF	TGCGCCAGCAGCTCCTTACCGGGGTACAGGGACCTATACAATGAGCAGTTCTTC
NA	TRBJ2-1	TRBV27	NA	CASSHHRSRDNEQFF	TGTGCCAGCAGTCACCATAGGAGCAGGGACAATGAGCAGTTCTTC
NA	TRBJ2-1	TRBV5-1	NA	CASSLKLAGEQFF	TGCGCCAGCAGCTTGAAACTAGCTGGTGAGCAGTTCTTC
NA	TRBJ2-1	TRBV7-2	NA	CASDGVNRGRVYNEQFF	TGTGCCAGCGACGGGGTCAATCGAGGCCGGGTCTACAATGAGCAGTTCTTC
NA	TRBJ2-7	TRBV21-1	NA	CASRSSGRSYEQYF	TGTGCCAGCAGGTCATCCGGGAGATCCTACGAGCAGTACTTC
NA	TRBJ1-4	TRBV2	NA	CASSDRTKLFF	TGTGCCAGCAGTGATCGGACGAAACTGTTTTTT
NA	TRBJ2-5	TRBV27	NA	CASSLIGGETQYF	TGTGCCAGCAGTTTAATAGGGGGAGAGACCCAGTACTTC
once	TRBJ2-2	TRBV7-7	NA	CASSLPGTGELFF	TGTGCCAGCAGCTTACCGGGGACCGGGGAGCTGTTTTTT
NA	TRBJ2-7	TRBV11-2	TRBD2	CASSLIAGGHYEQYF	TGTGCCAGCAGCTTAATAGCGGGGGGTCACTACGAGCAGTACTTC
NA	TRBJ2-7	TRBV7-3	NA	CASSLAADSYEQYF	TGTGCCAGCAGCTTAGCAGCGGACTCCTACGAGCAGTACTTC
NA	TRBJ2-7	TRBV5-1	TRBD1	CASSHALGQAYEQYF	TGCGCCAGCAGCCATGCCCTCGGACAGGCCTACGAGCAGTACTTC
NA	TRBJ2-7	TRBV4-1	NA	CASSQGGQGEVYEQYF	TGCGCCAGCAGCCAAGGAGGCCAGGGTGAGGTCTACGAGCAGTACTTC
NA	TRBJ2-7	TRBV28	TRBD1	CASSQWGQGSYEQYF	TGTGCCAGCAGCCAATGGGGACAGGGCTCCTACGAGCAGTACTTC
NA	TRBJ1-5	TRBV19	NA	CASSSGQFRSNQPQHF	TGTGCCAGTAGTAGCGGGCAGTTCCGGAGCAATCAGCCCCAGCATTTT
NA	TRBJ2-5	TRBV19	NA	CASSRDGEETQYF	TGTGCCAGTAGTCGGGACGGAGAAGAGACCCAGTACTTC
NA	TRBJ1-2	TRBV6-5	NA	CASSYGTANYGYTF	TGTGCCAGCAGTTATGGGACGGCTAACTATGGCTACACCTTC
NA	TRBJ2-7	TRBV11-3	NA	CASSLGGKPYEQYF	TGTGCCAGCAGCTTAGGTGGTAAACCTTACGAGCAGTACTTC
NA	TRBJ1-1	TRBV28	NA	CASSFEINTEAFF	TGTGCCAGCAGTTTCGAGATTAACACTGAAGCTTTCTTT
NA	TRBJ2-3	TRBV9	TRBD1	CASSVGQGVGTDTQYF	TGTGCCAGCAGCGTAGGACAGGGGGTAGGAACAGATACGCAGTATTTT